The present entry profiles one T cell receptor beta chain with its context. What it binds is not known. This record belongs to a study of T cells in Graves' hyperthyroidism and ophthalmopathy. General study results and limits: Ophthalmopathy prediction by the model preceded onset by a median about 6 months.

The CDR3 is 15 amino acids. Unmatched junction bases numbered 5, after V lost 3 bases and J lost 2 bases. Per the germline V gene, CDR1 is SGDLS and CDR2 is YYNGEE. RNA transcripts served as the template for amplifying TCR beta CDR3 regions. In the first-round RT-PCR of the TCR CDR3, the HTBI primer set was used. TCRdb reprocessed the multiplex PCR reads via MiXCR and lists one record per CDR3 protein. The table lists 650,000 to 850,000 distinct CDR3 sequences, 15% to 20% of them singletons, with roughly 17% in the top ten. This sequence was found in a woman in her fifties or sixties with Graves' hyperthyroidism that later progressed to Graves' ophthalmopathy. The V and J genes are TRBV9 and TRBJ2-1, with TRBD1 matching over 7 bases. The sequenced sample was blood. DNA for the CDR3: TGTGCCAGCAGCGAGAGGGGGCTAACCTACAATGAGCAGTTCTTC. It translates to CASSERGLTYNEQFF.